These T cell receptor beta chains were read from a single sample in a study of PD-1 blockade in mismatch repair-deficient tumors. Measured with immunoSEQ multiplex PCR; TCRdb has only the in-frame clones, and not every one. The repertoire holds some 84,000 clones, with 65% to 85% as singletons. The sequenced sample was peripheral blood, obtained 12 weeks after starting pembrolizumab. These receptor sequences come from an adult with mismatch repair-deficient cancer. Both conserved end residues are part of each CDR3. D genes are given only for firm matches. The size field is filled for only some rows; it gives once, few, many or a size class.

v_gene: TRBV9; abundance: once; d_gene: NA; j_gene: TRBJ1-4; CDR3nt: TGTGCCAGCAGCGTAGTGGCGGCCTCTAATGCGGAACTGTTTTTT; CDR3aa: CASSVVAASNAELFF
v_gene: TRBV11-3; abundance: NA; d_gene: NA; j_gene: TRBJ2-5; CDR3nt: TGTGCCAGCGGCCGTGGGGGAGCAGAGACCCAGTACTTC; CDR3aa: CASGRGGAETQYF
v_gene: TRBV5-4; abundance: NA; d_gene: NA; j_gene: TRBJ2-2; CDR3nt: TGTGCCAGCAGCCCTGGAGGCGGGGAGCTGTTTTTT; CDR3aa: CASSPGGGELFF
v_gene: TRBV21-1; abundance: NA; d_gene: NA; j_gene: TRBJ2-4; CDR3nt: TGTGCCAGCAGCAAAGCGCCGCCTACTAGCGGGCCGACCAAAAACATTCAGTACTTC; CDR3aa: CASSKAPPTSGPTKNIQYF
v_gene: TRBV5-5; abundance: NA; d_gene: NA; j_gene: TRBJ2-7; CDR3nt: TGTGCCAGCAGCTTAGAGAAAGGACTCCCTCGTTTC; CDR3aa: CASSLEKGLPRF
v_gene: TRBV5-8; abundance: NA; d_gene: NA; j_gene: TRBJ2-2; CDR3nt: TGTGCCAGCAGCTTGGTATTGCGCAGGGCGAGGACCGGGGAGCTGTTTTTT; CDR3aa: CASSLVLRRARTGELFF
v_gene: TRBV11-3; abundance: NA; d_gene: TRBD1; j_gene: TRBJ2-5; CDR3nt: TGTGCCAGCAGCCCTGGGACAGAAGAGACCCAGTACTTC; CDR3aa: CASSPGTEETQYF
v_gene: TRBV7-6; abundance: NA; d_gene: NA; j_gene: TRBJ2-1; CDR3nt: TGTGCCAGCAGCTTATCCAGGGGCTATGAGCAGTTCTTC; CDR3aa: CASSLSRGYEQFF
v_gene: TRBV25-1; abundance: once; d_gene: NA; j_gene: TRBJ2-3; CDR3nt: TGTGCCAGCACCATGAGACAGACAGCCGGGCCAGATACGCAGTATTTT; CDR3aa: CASTMRQTAGPDTQYF
v_gene: TRBV10-3; abundance: NA; d_gene: TRBD1; j_gene: TRBJ1-2; CDR3nt: TGTGCCATCAGTGACCCCGACAGGGGGAAGAAGAACTATGGCTACACCTTC; CDR3aa: CAISDPDRGKKNYGYTF
v_gene: TRBV15; abundance: NA; d_gene: NA; j_gene: TRBJ2-5; CDR3nt: TGTGCCACCAGCCTACTCGTGCAGGTCGGTGGGACCCAGTACTTC; CDR3aa: CATSLLVQVGGTQYF
v_gene: TRBV27; abundance: NA; d_gene: NA; j_gene: TRBJ2-7; CDR3nt: TGTGCCAGCAGTTTATCCGGTCGACTAGGCTACGAGCAGTACTTC; CDR3aa: CASSLSGRLGYEQYF
v_gene: TRBV7-2; abundance: NA; d_gene: NA; j_gene: TRBJ2-1; CDR3nt: TGTGCCAGCAGTCCTCAGGGCAATGAGCAGTTCTTC; CDR3aa: CASSPQGNEQFF
v_gene: TRBV25-1; abundance: few; d_gene: TRBD1; j_gene: TRBJ1-2; CDR3nt: TGTGCCAGCAGAGGGACAGGGGCTAACTATGGCTACACCTTC; CDR3aa: CASRGTGANYGYTF
v_gene: TRBV27; abundance: NA; d_gene: TRBD2; j_gene: TRBJ2-1; CDR3nt: TGTGCCAGCAGTTTATCGCTAGCGGCGTACAATGAGCAGTTCTTC; CDR3aa: CASSLSLAAYNEQFF
v_gene: TRBV5-4; abundance: NA; d_gene: NA; j_gene: TRBJ2-1; CDR3nt: TGTGCCAGCAGCTCGGACCTCTACAATGAGCAGTTCTTC; CDR3aa: CASSSDLYNEQFF